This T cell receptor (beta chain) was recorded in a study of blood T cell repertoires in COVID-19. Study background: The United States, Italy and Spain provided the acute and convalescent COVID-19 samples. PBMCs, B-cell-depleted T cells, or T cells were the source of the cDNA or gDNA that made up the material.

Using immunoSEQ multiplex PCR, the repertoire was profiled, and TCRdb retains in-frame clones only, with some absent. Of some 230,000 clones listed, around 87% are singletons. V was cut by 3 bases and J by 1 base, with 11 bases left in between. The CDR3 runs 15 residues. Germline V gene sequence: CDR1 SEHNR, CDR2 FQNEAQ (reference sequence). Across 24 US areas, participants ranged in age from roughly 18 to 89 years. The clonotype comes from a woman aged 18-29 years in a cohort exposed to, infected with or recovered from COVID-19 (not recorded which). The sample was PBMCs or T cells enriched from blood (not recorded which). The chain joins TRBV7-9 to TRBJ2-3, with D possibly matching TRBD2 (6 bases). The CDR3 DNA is TGTGCCAGCAGCTTCGGGGACTCCGGCACAGATACGCAGTATTTT. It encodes CASSFGDSGTDTQYF.